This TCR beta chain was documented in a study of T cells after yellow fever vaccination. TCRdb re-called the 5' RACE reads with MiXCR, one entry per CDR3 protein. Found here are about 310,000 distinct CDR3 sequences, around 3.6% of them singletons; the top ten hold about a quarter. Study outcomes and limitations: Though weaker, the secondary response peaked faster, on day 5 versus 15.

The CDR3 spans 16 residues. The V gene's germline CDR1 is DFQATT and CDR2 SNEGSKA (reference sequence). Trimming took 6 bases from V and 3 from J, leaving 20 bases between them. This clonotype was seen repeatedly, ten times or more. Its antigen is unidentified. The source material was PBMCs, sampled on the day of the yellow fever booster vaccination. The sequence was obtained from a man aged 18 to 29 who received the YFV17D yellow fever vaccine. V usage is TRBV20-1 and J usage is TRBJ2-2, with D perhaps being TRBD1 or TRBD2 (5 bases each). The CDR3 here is CSARPMGRPDTGELFF. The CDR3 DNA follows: TGCAGTGCGCGGCCTATGGGACGACCGGACACCGGGGAGCTGTTTTTT.